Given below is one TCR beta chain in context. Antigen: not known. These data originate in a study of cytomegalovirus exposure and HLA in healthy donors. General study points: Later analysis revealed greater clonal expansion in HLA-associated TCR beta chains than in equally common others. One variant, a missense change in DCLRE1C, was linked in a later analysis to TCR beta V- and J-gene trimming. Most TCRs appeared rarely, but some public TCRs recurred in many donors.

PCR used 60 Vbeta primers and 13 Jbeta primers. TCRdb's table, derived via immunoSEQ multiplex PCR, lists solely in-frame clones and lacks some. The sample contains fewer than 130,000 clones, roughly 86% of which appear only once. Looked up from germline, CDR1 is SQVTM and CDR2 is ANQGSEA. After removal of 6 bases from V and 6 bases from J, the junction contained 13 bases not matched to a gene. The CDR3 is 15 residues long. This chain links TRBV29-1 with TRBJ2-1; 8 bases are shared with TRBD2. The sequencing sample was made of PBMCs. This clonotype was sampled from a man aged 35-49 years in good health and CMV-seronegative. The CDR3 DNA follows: TGCAGCGTGGTCGGGGGGGCCAGCGAGCTCAATGAGCAGTTCTTC. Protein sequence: CSVVGGASELNEQFF.